This T cell receptor beta chain was sequenced during a study of control samples from healthy donors and cancer patients. V lost 2 bases, J lost 6 bases, and 5 bases lay in between. The CDR3 runs to 12 residues. The V gene's germline CDR1 is SGDLS and CDR2 YYNGEE. Data came from immunoSEQ multiplex PCR; TCRdb stores just in-frame clones and leaves some out. In the table there are about 44,000 clones, roughly 65% of which are singletons. The sequencing input was formalin-fixed, paraffin-embedded tissue. The TCR was taken from a male donor with melanoma. The V call is TRBV9, the J call TRBJ1-4; no clear D. The CDR3 sequence: CASSVGDEKLFF. The DNA of the CDR3 is TGTGCCAGCAGCGTTGGCGATGAAAAACTGTTTTTT.